The 24 T cell receptor beta chains reported below all come from one sample, sequenced in a study of regulatory T cells in long-lasting Graves disease. Arm-PCR of CDR3 regions and iRepertoire HTBI primers were used to build TCR beta libraries. TCRdb re-called the multiplex PCR reads with MiXCR, one entry per CDR3 protein. This table holds around 460,000 distinct CDR3 sequences, about 20% found once. The time point denotes: persistent/refractory GD, antithyroid drugs over 5 years with positive TRAb. PBMC-extracted RNA yielded the TCR library. The material sequenced was peripheral blood mononuclear cells (PBMCs), taken when the disease was refractory, from a patient treated with antithyroid drugs. These receptor sequences come from a female donor with Graves disease.

In its sample, this clonotype was seen many times. The CDR3 nucleotides are TGTGCCAGCAGTCCACAGGGAAATGAGGGCTACACCTTC. Translated: CASSPQGNEGYTF. V usage is TRBV6-1 and J usage is TRBJ1-2, with D maybe TRBD1 (6 bases). The V gene lost 5 bases and the J gene lost 8 bases, with 15 bases spanning the gap. CDR3 length: 13 residues. The germline CDR1 and CDR2 sequences are MNHNS and SASEGT.

The rearrangement uses TRBV19 and TRBJ2-7; no firm D call. Germline CDR1 LNHDA, CDR2 SQIVND (reference sequence). CDR3 length: 14 amino acids. V was trimmed by 5 bases and J by 0 bases, leaving 11 bases between them. CDR3 residues: CASSVGWSSYEQYF. As DNA, the CDR3 is TGTGCCAGTAGTGTTGGTTGGAGCTCCTACGAGCAGTACTTC.

The chain carries TRBV2 and TRBJ2-3; 12 bases fit TRBD2. The CDR3 spans 16 residues. V dropped 2 bases and J dropped 5; count of bases not matched to a gene: 5. CDR1 and CDR2 (germline): SNHLY, FYNNEI. CDR3 sequence reads: CASSEIALAGGDTQYF. The CDR3 coding sequence is TGTGCCAGCAGTGAAATAGCACTAGCGGGAGGAGATACGCAGTATTTT.

This clonotype was recorded many times. The rearrangement links TRBV20-1 to TRBJ2-7; D is possibly TRBD2 (5 bases). With 6 bases removed from V and 2 bases from J, the gap between germline ends came to 14 bases. CDR1 and CDR2 (germline): DFQATT, SNEGSKA (reference sequence). This CDR3 is built from 13 residues. In nucleotides, the CDR3 is TGCAGTGCGCGAGGGCCACCTACCTACGAGCAGTACTTC. Residues: CSARGPPTYEQYF.

J is TRBJ1-4 and V is TRBV2; perhaps TRBD1 as D (5 bases). There are 15 residues in the CDR3. The germline V and J ends were trimmed by 4 bases and 3 bases, with 12 bases remaining between them. Germline V CDR1 and CDR2: SNHLY, FYNNEI. The DNA of the CDR3 is TGTGCCAGCAGTGTTGGGACGTTGGCTAATGAAAAACTGTTTTTT. Amino acids: CASSVGTLANEKLFF.

The chain is built from TRBV7-9 and TRBJ2-2; 7 bases are shared with TRBD1. The CDR3 spans 14 residues. After removal of 5 bases from V and 4 bases from J, the junction contained 4 bases not matched to a gene. CDR1 is SEHNR and CDR2 is FQNEAQ in the germline V gene (reference sequence). The CDR3 region has the DNA TGTGCCAGCAGCCCGACAGGGACCACCGGGGAGCTGTTTTTT. Protein: CASSPTGTTGELFF.

This clonotype was found a few times. The chain joins TRBV7-2 to TRBJ2-3; D may be TRBD2 (6 bases). CDR3 length: 14 residues. V lost 6 bases, J lost 4 bases, and 14 bases lay in between. CDR1 and CDR2 from the germline V gene are SGHTA and FQGNSA. The DNA of the CDR3 is TGTGCCAGCAGACAAGCGTGGGGGGCAGATACGCAGTATTTT. As protein: CASRQAWGADTQYF.

V and J are TRBV9 and TRBJ2-7; the D gene is possibly TRBD2 (6 bases). The V and J ends lost 3 bases and 7 bases respectively, with 14 bases between them. Germline CDR1 and CDR2: SGDLS and YYNGEE. This CDR3 has 13 residues. The DNA for the CDR3 is TGTGCCAGCAGCGGCTTCGGGGGAGAGGAGCAGTACTTC. Its translation is CASSGFGGEEQYF.

This clonotype was seen ten or more times. CDR3 DNA sequence: TGTGCCAGCAGTAGCAGGGTACTCCCAATAGAGACCCAGTACTTC. It is translated as CASSSRVLPIETQYF. The rearrangement joins TRBV27 to TRBJ2-5; TRBD1 might be the D (5 bases). The CDR3 is made up of 15 amino acids. Per germline, CDR1 MNHEY and CDR2 SMNVEV (reference sequence). V was clipped by 5 bases and J by 4 bases, with 17 bases between them.

The V call is TRBV7-2, the J call TRBJ2-7; D gene uncertain. CDR1 is SGHTA, CDR2 FQGNSA, per germline. Trimming took off 4 bases at V and 5 bases at J, with 9 bases between the two ends. The CDR3 is 12 amino acids. CDR3 bases: TGTGCCAGCAGCTCCTACCCGCACGAGCAGTACTTC. This translates into CASSSYPHEQYF.

This clonotype showed up just a few times. The chain is built from TRBV30 and TRBJ2-2, with 10 bases that match TRBD2. The CDR3 has 15 amino acids. Germline loops: CDR1 GTSNPN, CDR2 SVGIG (reference sequence). Trimming took 7 bases from V and 5 from J; bases not matched to a gene: 10. CDR3 bases: TGTGCCTCCGACGTCCTAGCGGGAGTGACCGGGGAGCTGTTTTTT. This gives the protein CASDVLAGVTGELFF.

This clonotype was detected ten times or more. The rearrangement uses TRBV7-2 and TRBJ1-4, with D possibly matching TRBD1 (5 bases). V lost 4 bases and J lost 8, with 11 bases in between. The CDR3 totals 13 residues. Per germline, CDR1 SGHTA and CDR2 FQGNSA. CDR3 DNA: TGTGCCAGCAGCTCAGACAGCGGAGAAAAACTGTTTTTT. Translating it yields CASSSDSGEKLFF.

This clonotype was detected many times. The chain links TRBV6-1 to TRBJ1-1; D possibly corresponds to TRBD1 (6 bases). Trimming left V 5 bases short and J 4 bases short, with 17 bases between. The CDR3 sequence is 15 residues long. Looked up from germline, CDR1 is MNHNS and CDR2 is SASEGT. Here the CDR3 reads CASSPGTLKGTEAFF. The CDR3 nucleotides are TGTGCCAGCAGTCCCGGGACACTGAAAGGCACTGAAGCTTTCTTT.

This clonotype was detected a few times. J is TRBJ2-5 and V is TRBV19; either TRBD1 or TRBD2 may supply D (6 bases each). CDR3 length equals 16 residues. From germline, CDR1 is LNHDA and CDR2 SQIVND (reference sequence). The ends were cut back, 2 bases at V and 4 bases at J, with 17 bases in the middle. CDR3 bases: TGTGCCAGTAGTATAAAACCGGGGGCCTTAGGAGAGACCCAGTACTTC. Translation: CASSIKPGALGETQYF.

This rearrangement joins TRBV11-3 to TRBJ1-3; D perhaps matches TRBD1 (5 bases). V lost 2 bases to trimming and J lost 0 bases, with 8 bases between them. The CDR3 contains 15 residues. Per the germline V gene, CDR1 is SGHNT and CDR2 is YENEEA. The CDR3 region has the DNA TGTGCCAGCAGCTTATTACAGGACTCTGGAAACACCATATATTTT. As protein: CASSLLQDSGNTIYF.

The chain employs TRBV7-2 and TRBJ2-3, with D perhaps TRBD2 (7 bases). Germline V lookup: CDR1 SGHTA, CDR2 FQGNSA. Trimming cost V 0 bases and J 8 bases, with 21 bases left between them. This CDR3 contains 17 residues. The CDR3 sequence is CASSLARGAFQPSTQYF. CDR3 DNA: TGTGCCAGCAGCTTAGCCCGGGGGGCCTTTCAACCGAGTACGCAGTATTTT.

V and J are TRBV5-1 and TRBJ1-1, with D possibly TRBD1 on 5 matching bases. Per germline, CDR1 SGHRS and CDR2 YFSETQ. The CDR3 has 15 amino acids. The V end lost 0 bases, the J end lost 4 bases, and 13 bases lay between the germline ends. The CDR3 nucleotides are TGCGCCAGCAGCTTGGAGCCGGGGCGGACCACTGAAGCTTTCTTT. Protein sequence: CASSLEPGRTTEAFF. Supplemented by reference TRBV5-1 and TRBJ1-1, the full variable domain reads KAGVTQTPRYLIKTRGQQVTLSCSPISGHRSVSWYQQTPGQGLQFLFEYFSETQRNKGNFPGRFSGRQFSNSRSEMNVSTLELGDSALYLCASSLEPGRTTEAFFGQGTRLTVV.

This clonotype was found a few times. The CDR3 nucleotides read TGTGCCATCAGTGAAGGGGACGAAAAACTGTTTTTT. Translated, it gives CAISEGDEKLFF. This rearrangement joins TRBV10-3 to TRBJ1-4; a possible D gene is TRBD1 (5 bases). The CDR3 loop spans 12 amino acids. Germline CDR1 is ENHRY and CDR2 is SYGVKD. The V and J ends lost 3 bases and 8 bases respectively, with 7 bases between them.

The J gene is TRBJ1-5, the V gene TRBV30, with D hard to call. The CDR3 is 16 residues long. Germline V CDR1 and CDR2: GTSNPN, SVGIG (reference sequence). Trimming took 0 bases from V and 0 from J, leaving 12 bases between them. The CDR3 bases are TGTGCCTGGAGTGTCCTCTCAGGTTATAGCAATCAGCCCCAGCATTTT. Its protein product is CAWSVLSGYSNQPQHF.

This clonotype was seen ten or more times. The chain links TRBV28 to TRBJ1-2, with D hard to call. Per the germline V gene, CDR1 is MDHEN and CDR2 is SYDVKM. Trimming left V 5 bases short and J 5 bases short, with 21 bases between. The CDR3 length is 16 residues. CDR3 coding DNA: TGTGCCAGCAGTCCCTTTGGGCAGGCGGCTCCTTATGGCTACACCTTC. Encoded protein: CASSPFGQAAPYGYTF.

This clonotype has a count of ten or more. This chain uses TRBV10-3 with TRBJ1-2, with a possible D match to TRBD1 (6 bases). The CDR3 loop spans 11 amino acids. V was pared by 6 bases and J by 5 bases, with 7 bases between. Germline CDR1 ENHRY, CDR2 SYGVKD. CDR3 region: CAISGTYGYTF. The CDR3 nucleotides are TGTGCCATCAGCGGGACATATGGCTACACCTTC.

This clonotype was observed once. V is TRBV12-3 or TRBV12-4 and J is TRBJ1-2; the D gene is possibly TRBD1 (5 bases). V shed 6 bases and J shed 8 bases, with 25 bases lying between them. This CDR3 comprises 16 residues. The CDR3 nucleotides are TGTGCCAGCAGAGGTGACGAGCCCAGACGTCGGGGCGGCTACACCTTC. This translates into CASRGDEPRRRGGYTF.

The CDR3 sequence: CAWRQTSGYTGELFF. The CDR3 coding sequence is TGTGCCTGGAGACAGACTAGCGGTTACACCGGGGAGCTGTTTTTT. This sequence joins TRBV30 and TRBJ2-2; TRBD2 aligns across 9 bases. Looked up from germline, CDR1 is GTSNPN and CDR2 is SVGIG (reference sequence). V dropped 3 bases and J dropped 3; count of bases not matched to a gene: 5. CDR3 length equals 15 residues.

This clonotype was picked up one time. The V call is TRBV7-9, the J call TRBJ2-7; D may be TRBD2 (6 bases). V lost 3 bases, J lost 4 bases, and 19 bases lay in between. CDR3 size: 16 residues. Germline CDR1 and CDR2: SEHNR and FQNEAQ (reference sequence). CDR3 region: CASSLGVGGTLYEQYF. In nucleotides, the CDR3 is TGTGCCAGCAGCTTGGGGGTCGGGGGTACCCTTTACGAGCAGTACTTC.